This passage covers 2 T cell receptor beta chains from one sample sequenced in a study of blood T cell repertoires in COVID-19. Sequencing was performed with immunoSEQ multiplex PCR; in TCRdb, only in-frame clones are kept and a portion is missing. The table includes 250,000 to 350,000 clones, 88% detected once. Sequencing was carried out using peripheral blood. The source is a woman between 50 and 59 years old with active or convalescent COVID-19.

The chain employs TRBV9 and TRBJ1-1; D is unresolved. The CDR3 covers 14 residues. CDR1 and CDR2 (germline): SGDLS, YYNGEE. V was shortened by 4 bases and J by 1 base, with 11 bases between the two germline ends. The CDR3, as DNA: TGTGCCAGCAGCCCCCACGGGGAGAACACTGAAGCTTTCTTT. Translating it yields CASSPHGENTEAFF.

The rearrangement links TRBV7-3 to TRBJ1-1; D gene unclear. Germline CDR1 reads SGHTA; CDR2 reads FQGTGA. Trimming stripped 5 bases from V and 5 bases from J, with 12 bases between. The CDR3 is made up of 13 amino acids. The CDR3 region is CASSPSRETEAFF. The CDR3 DNA reads as TGTGCCAGCAGCCCGTCGCGGGAGACTGAAGCTTTCTTT.